This T cell receptor (beta chain) came from a study of cytomegalovirus exposure and HLA in healthy donors. The germline V gene has CDR1 SEHNR and CDR2 FQNEAQ (reference sequence). Unmatched junction bases numbered 4, after V lost 3 bases and J lost 7 bases. The CDR3 is 14 residues long. Concerning this clone: Its antigen remains unknown.

PCR was performed using 60 Vbeta and 13 Jbeta primers. Assay used: immunoSEQ multiplex PCR; TCRdb lists only in-frame clones, some missing. The table has more than 65,000 clones, around 78% seen once. Regarding the study as a whole: Later work showed greater clonal expansion in HLA-associated TCR beta chains than in equally common others. V- and J-gene trimming of TCR beta was linked (in a later analysis) to a missense DCLRE1C variant.

This TCR was sampled from a man aged 18 to 35 in good health and CMV-seropositive. V is TRBV7-9 and J is TRBJ2-1; 9 bases agree with TRBD1. The sequenced sample was PBMCs. The CDR3 is CASSFGDRGNEQFF. The CDR3 DNA reads TGTGCCAGCAGCTTCGGAGACAGGGGGAATGAGCAGTTCTTC.